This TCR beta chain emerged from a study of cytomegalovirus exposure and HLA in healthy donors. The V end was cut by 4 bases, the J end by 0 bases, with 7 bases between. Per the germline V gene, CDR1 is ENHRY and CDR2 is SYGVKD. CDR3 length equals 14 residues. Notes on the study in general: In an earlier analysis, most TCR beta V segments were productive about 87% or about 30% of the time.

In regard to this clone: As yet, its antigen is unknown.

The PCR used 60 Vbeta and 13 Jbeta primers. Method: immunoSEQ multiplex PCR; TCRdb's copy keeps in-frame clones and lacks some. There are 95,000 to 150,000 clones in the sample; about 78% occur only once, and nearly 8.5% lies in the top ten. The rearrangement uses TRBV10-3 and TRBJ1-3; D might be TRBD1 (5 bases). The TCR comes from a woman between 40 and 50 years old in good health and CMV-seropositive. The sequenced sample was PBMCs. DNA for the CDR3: TGTGCCATCAGTGGACAGAACTCTGGAAACACCATATATTTT. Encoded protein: CAISGQNSGNTIYF.